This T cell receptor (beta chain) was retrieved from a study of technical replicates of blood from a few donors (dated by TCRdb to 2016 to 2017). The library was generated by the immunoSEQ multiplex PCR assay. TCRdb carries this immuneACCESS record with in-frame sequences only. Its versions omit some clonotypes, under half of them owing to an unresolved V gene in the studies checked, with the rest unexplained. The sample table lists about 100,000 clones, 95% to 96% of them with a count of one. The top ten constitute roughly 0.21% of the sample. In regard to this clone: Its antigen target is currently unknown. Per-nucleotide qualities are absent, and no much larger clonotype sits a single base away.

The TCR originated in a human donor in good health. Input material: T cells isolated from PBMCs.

The CDR3 corresponds to CASSLYGTGDRGELFF. The DNA sequence reads TGTGCCAGCAGCCTCTACGGGACAGGGGATCGCGGGGAGCTGTTTTTT. The V and J segments used are TRBV7-6 and TRBJ2-2; TRBD1 matches 10 bases in the middle. The CDR3 measures 16 amino acids from cysteine to phenylalanine. The sequence is cut down to CDR3 DNA, 48 bases in frame from base 1. CDR1 and CDR2 (SGHVS, FNYEAQ) derive from the germline V gene. Trimming accounts for 5 bases at V and 7 bases at J, while the number of junction bases matched to no gene is 10.